This T cell receptor (beta chain) was captured by sequencing in a study of cytomegalovirus exposure and HLA in healthy donors. The CDR3 runs to 11 residues. Germline V CDR1 and CDR2: SGHTA, FQGNSA. Trimming took off 3 bases at V and 10 bases at J, with 10 bases between the two ends. In regard to this clone: Its antigen is not known.

Study-wide results and caveats: Likely technical artifact: a cluster of highly shared sequence variants. Evidence from a later analysis indicated that most CMV-associated TCR beta chains looked HLA-restricted. Specific recognition of CMV antigens was confirmed in vitro for a few chains (all CMV-associated).

PCR amplification relied on 60 Vbeta primers (plus 13 Jbeta primers). The repertoire was sequenced with immunoSEQ multiplex PCR; TCRdb's copy has only in-frame clones and lacks some. This table has roughly 160,000 clones, roughly 79% appearing once. The sample was PBMCs. The TCR comes from a woman between 45 and 60 years old in good health and CMV-seropositive. The chain is built from TRBV7-2 and TRBJ2-7; possible D gene TRBD1, 5 bases. In DNA form, the CDR3 reads TGTGCCAGCAGCTTTTCGACAGCCCAGTACTTC. Translating it yields CASSFSTAQYF.